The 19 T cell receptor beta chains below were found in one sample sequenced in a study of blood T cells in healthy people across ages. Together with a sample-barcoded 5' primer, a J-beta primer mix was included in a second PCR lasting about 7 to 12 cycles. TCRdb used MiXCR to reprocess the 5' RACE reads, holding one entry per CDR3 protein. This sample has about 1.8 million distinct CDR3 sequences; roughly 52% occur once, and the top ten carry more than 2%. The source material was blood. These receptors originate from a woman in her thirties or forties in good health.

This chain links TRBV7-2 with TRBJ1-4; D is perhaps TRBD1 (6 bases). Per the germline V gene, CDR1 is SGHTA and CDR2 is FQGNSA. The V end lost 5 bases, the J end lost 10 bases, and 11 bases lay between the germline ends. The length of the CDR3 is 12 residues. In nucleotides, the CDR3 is TGTGCCAGCAGCCGGGGGGGCCTAAAACTGTTTTTT. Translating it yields CASSRGGLKLFF.

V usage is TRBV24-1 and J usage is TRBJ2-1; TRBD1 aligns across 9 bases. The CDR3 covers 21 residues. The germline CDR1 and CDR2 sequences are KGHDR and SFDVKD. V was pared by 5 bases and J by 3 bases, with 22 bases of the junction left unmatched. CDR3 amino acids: CATSGNRTGVRVRTLYNEQFF. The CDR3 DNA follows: TGTGCCACCAGTGGGAACCGGACAGGGGTGAGGGTAAGGACTCTCTACAATGAGCAGTTCTTC.

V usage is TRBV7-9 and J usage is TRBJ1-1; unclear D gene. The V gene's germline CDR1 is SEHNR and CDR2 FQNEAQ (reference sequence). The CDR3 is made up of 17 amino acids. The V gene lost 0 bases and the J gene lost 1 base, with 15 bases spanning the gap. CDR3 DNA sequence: TGTGCCAGCAGCTTAGCCCTACGGGCCATCGGGAACACTGAAGCTTTCTTT. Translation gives CASSLALRAIGNTEAFF.

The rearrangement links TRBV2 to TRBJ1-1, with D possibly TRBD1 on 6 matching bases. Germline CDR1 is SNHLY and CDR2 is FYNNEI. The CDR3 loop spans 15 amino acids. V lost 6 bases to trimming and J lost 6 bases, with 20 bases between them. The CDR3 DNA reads TGTGCCAGCAGCCCCGGGGGGGGCTACGTCTCTGAAGCTTTCTTT. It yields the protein CASSPGGGYVSEAFF.

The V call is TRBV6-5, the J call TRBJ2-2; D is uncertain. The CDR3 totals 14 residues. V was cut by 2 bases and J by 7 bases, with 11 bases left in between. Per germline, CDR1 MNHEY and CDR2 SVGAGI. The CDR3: CASSYSEDHGELFF. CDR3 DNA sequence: TGTGCCAGCAGTTACAGCGAGGACCACGGGGAGCTGTTTTTT.

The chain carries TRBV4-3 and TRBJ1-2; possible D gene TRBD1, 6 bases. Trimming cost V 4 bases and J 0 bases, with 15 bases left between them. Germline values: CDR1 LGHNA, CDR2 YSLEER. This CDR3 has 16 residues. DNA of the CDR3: TGCGCCAGCAGCCTCACCGGGGGCCGAACTAACTATGGCTACACCTTC. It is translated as CASSLTGGRTNYGYTF.

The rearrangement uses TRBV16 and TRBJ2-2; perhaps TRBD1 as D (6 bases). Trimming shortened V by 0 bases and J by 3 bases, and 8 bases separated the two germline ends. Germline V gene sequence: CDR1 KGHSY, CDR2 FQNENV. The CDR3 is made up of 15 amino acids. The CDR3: CASSQSAGDTGELFF. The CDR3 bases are TGTGCCAGCAGCCAATCCGCAGGGGACACCGGGGAGCTGTTTTTT.

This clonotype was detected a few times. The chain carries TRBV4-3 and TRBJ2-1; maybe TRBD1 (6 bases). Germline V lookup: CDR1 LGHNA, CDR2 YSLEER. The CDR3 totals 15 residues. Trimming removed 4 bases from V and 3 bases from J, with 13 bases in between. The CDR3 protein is CASSRSLGGYNEQFF. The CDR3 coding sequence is TGCGCCAGCAGCCGTAGCCTAGGGGGCTACAATGAGCAGTTCTTC.

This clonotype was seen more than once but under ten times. CDR3 sequence: CASTDPGYNEQFF. CDR3 DNA: TGTGCCAGCACCGACCCAGGGTACAATGAGCAGTTCTTC. V and J are TRBV12-3 or TRBV12-4 and TRBJ2-1; weak D call: TRBD1 (5 bases). The CDR3 is made up of 13 amino acids. V lost 7 bases, J lost 4 bases, and 11 bases lay in between.

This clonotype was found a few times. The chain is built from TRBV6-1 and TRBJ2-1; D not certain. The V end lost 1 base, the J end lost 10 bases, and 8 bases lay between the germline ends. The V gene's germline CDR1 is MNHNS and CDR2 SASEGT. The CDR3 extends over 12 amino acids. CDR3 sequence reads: CASSEGYREQFF. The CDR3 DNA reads TGTGCCAGCAGTGAAGGTTATCGGGAGCAGTTCTTC.

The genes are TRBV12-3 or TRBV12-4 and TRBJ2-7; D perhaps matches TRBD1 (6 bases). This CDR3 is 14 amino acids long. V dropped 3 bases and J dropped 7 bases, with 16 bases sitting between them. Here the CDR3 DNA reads TGTGCCAGCAGTTTGTTCAGGGGTTTTGAGGAGCAGTACTTC. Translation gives CASSLFRGFEEQYF.

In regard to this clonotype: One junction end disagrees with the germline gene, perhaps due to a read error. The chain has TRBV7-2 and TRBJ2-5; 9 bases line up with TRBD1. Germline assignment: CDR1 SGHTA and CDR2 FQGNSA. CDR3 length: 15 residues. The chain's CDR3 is CVSSAGTGISETQYF. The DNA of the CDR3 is TGTGTCAGCAGCGCCGGGACAGGGATTTCGGAGACCCAGTACTTC.

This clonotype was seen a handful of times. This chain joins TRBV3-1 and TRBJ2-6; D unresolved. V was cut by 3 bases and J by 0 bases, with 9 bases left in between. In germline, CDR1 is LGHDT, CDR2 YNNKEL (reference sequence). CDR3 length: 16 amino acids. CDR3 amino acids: CASSHGPISGANVLTF. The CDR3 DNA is TGTGCCAGCAGCCACGGCCCCATCTCTGGGGCCAACGTCCTGACTTTC.

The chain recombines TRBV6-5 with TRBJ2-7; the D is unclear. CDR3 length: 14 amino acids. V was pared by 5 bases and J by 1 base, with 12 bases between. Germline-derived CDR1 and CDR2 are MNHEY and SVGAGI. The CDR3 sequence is CASSVHLKSYEQYF. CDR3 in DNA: TGTGCCAGCAGTGTCCATCTCAAATCCTACGAGCAGTACTTC.

The CDR3 coding sequence is TGTGCCAGCAGCCTTAAGACAGGCGTCAGCACAGATACGCAGTATTTT. Protein sequence: CASSLKTGVSTDTQYF. The chain recombines TRBV13 with TRBJ2-3; D might be TRBD1 (6 bases). V was clipped by 5 bases and J by 0 bases, with 15 bases between them. The CDR3 extends over 16 amino acids. In germline, CDR1 is PRHDT, CDR2 FYEKMQ (reference sequence).

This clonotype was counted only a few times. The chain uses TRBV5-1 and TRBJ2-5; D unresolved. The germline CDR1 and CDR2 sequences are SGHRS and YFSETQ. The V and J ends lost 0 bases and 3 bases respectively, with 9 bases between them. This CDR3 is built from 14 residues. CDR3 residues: CASSLVWQEETQYF. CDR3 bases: TGCGCCAGCAGCTTGGTTTGGCAGGAAGAGACCCAGTACTTC. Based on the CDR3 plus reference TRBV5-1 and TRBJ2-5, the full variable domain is KAGVTQTPRYLIKTRGQQVTLSCSPISGHRSVSWYQQTPGQGLQFLFEYFSETQRNKGNFPGRFSGRQFSNSRSEMNVSTLELGDSALYLCASSLVWQEETQYFGPGTRLLVL.

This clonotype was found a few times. Here the CDR3 DNA reads TGCAGTGCTAGAGCTCTCGGGACTAGCGGGACACACACGCAAGAGACCCAGTACTTC. Protein product: CSARALGTSGTHTQETQYF. The chain combines TRBV20-1 with TRBJ2-5; 13 bases align to TRBD2. The length of the CDR3 is 19 residues. Trimming at V came to 1 base and at J to 2 bases, leaving 13 bases not matched to a gene. Looked up from germline, CDR1 is DFQATT and CDR2 is SNEGSKA (reference sequence).

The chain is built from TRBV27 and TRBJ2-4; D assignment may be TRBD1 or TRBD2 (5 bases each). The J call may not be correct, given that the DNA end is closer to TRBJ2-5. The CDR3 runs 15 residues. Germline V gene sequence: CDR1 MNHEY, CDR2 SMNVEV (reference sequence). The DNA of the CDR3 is TGTGCCAGCAGTTTATACCCGAGGGGCCAAGAGACCCAGTACTTC. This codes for CASSLYPRGQETQYF.

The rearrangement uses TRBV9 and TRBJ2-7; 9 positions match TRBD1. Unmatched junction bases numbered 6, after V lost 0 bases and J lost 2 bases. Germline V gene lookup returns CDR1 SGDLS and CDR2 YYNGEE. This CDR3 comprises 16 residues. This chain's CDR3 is CASSVGGGQGTYEQYF. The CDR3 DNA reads TGTGCCAGCAGCGTAGGGGGGGGACAGGGAACCTACGAGCAGTACTTC.